This is a list of T cell receptor beta chains from one sample in a study of PD-L1 blockade in urothelial cancer. The data were produced by immunoSEQ multiplex PCR, yet TCRdb's version contains in-frame clones alone and is incomplete. The data hold around 82,000 clones, with around 83% observed a single time. The sequences come from PBMCs, collected around atezolizumab (anti-PD-L1) treatment. Receptors were obtained from a man aged 55-75 years with urothelial cancer. Each CDR3 is given without its conserved first and last residue. The order of the fields is CDR3 length, V gene, J gene, CDR3 protein.

length: 17; V: TRBV7-9; J: TRBJ1-3; CDR3: ASSSISDPQGRSGNTIY
length: 15; V: TRBV18; J: TRBJ1-3; CDR3: ASSPAIPGQRGNTIY
length: 14; V: TRBV6-5; J: TRBJ2-7; CDR3: ASSYGTSGRNYEQY
length: 12; V: TRBV7-8; J: TRBJ1-5; CDR3: ASSLEQGSSAQH
length: 12; V: TRBV30; J: TRBJ1-4; CDR3: AWSLATTNEKLF
length: 13; V: TRBV9; J: TRBJ2-7; CDR3: ASSVEAASSYEQY
length: 12; V: TRBV5-1; J: TRBJ1-4; CDR3: ASSLIPRDEKLF
length: 13; V: TRBV27; J: TRBJ2-3; CDR3: ASSPGTSGRNTQY
length: 15; V: TRBV6-1; J: TRBJ1-5; CDR3: ASSEYRTGGGNQPQH
length: 12; V: TRBV21-1; J: TRBJ2-7; CDR3: ASSKDRGEYEQY
length: 14; V: TRBV12-5; J: TRBJ2-5; CDR3: ASGLVRDRGRETQY
length: 15; V: TRBV29-1; J: TRBJ1-2; CDR3: SVEAYWDRGDLYGYT
length: 11; V: TRBV18; J: TRBJ2-3; CDR3: ASSSTTVDTQY
length: 14; V: TRBV11-2; J: TRBJ1-3; CDR3: ASSWVSTGSGNTIY
length: 14; V: TRBV5-1; J: TRBJ2-1; CDR3: ASSASPGTGEGEQF
length: 13; V: TRBV2; J: TRBJ2-1; CDR3: ASSVNSGSGNEQF
length: 15; V: TRBV19; J: TRBJ2-6; CDR3: ASRELDRVAGANVLT
length: 14; V: TRBV4-3; J: TRBJ2-5; CDR3: ASSQDSAGGSETQY
length: 10; V: TRBV7-9; J: TRBJ1-4; CDR3: ASSSGREKLF
length: 14; V: TRBV30; J: TRBJ1-6; CDR3: AWSVFGTGYHSPLH
length: 13; V: TRBV10-3; J: TRBJ2-7; CDR3: AVAGALQSSYEQY
length: 17; V: TRBV5-1; J: TRBJ2-6; CDR3: ASSSFGGTAISGANVLT
length: 11; V: TRBV5-4; J: TRBJ2-7; CDR3: ASSLGLTYEQY
length: 15; V: TRBV5-8; J: TRBJ2-4; CDR3: ASSRTGTATLWNIQY
length: 11; V: TRBV9; J: TRBJ2-1; CDR3: ASSVGPLNEQF
length: 12; V: TRBV29-1; J: TRBJ1-3; CDR3: SVDTGFIGNTIY
length: 13; V: TRBV7-9; J: TRBJ1-6; CDR3: ASSPYRDTNSPLH
length: 14; V: TRBV5-5; J: TRBJ2-5; CDR3: ASSFRWQGSRETQY
length: 12; V: TRBV7-8; J: TRBJ1-2; CDR3: ASSLSGQGQGYT
length: 15; V: TRBV19; J: TRBJ2-4; CDR3: ASSIDREGGAKNIQY
length: 14; V: TRBV5-4; J: TRBJ2-5; CDR3: ASSRLAGGEKETQY
length: 11; V: TRBV7-9; J: TRBJ1-1; CDR3: ASSQSGYTEAF
length: 11; V: TRBV5-1; J: TRBJ2-1; CDR3: ASSYGTYNEQF
length: 13; V: TRBV5-4; J: TRBJ2-7; CDR3: ASSQDRQNPYEQY
length: 14; V: TRBV27; J: TRBJ2-6; CDR3: ASSPIEHSGANVLT
length: 14; V: TRBV7-2; J: TRBJ2-2; CDR3: ASSSQGGTNTGELF
length: 13; V: TRBV28; J: TRBJ2-7; CDR3: ASSKLGQGAGEQY
length: 14; V: TRBV19; J: TRBJ2-3; CDR3: ASSIGRGGSTDTQY
length: 13; V: TRBV7-6; J: TRBJ2-3; CDR3: ASMTGDTSTDTQY
length: 13; V: TRBV28; J: TRBJ2-7; CDR3: ASSPGQIGSYEQY
length: 12; V: TRBV10-2; J: TRBJ1-5; CDR3: ASSESRGYQPQH
length: 13; V: TRBV5-1; J: TRBJ1-4; CDR3: ASSFEFNSAGKLF
length: 13; V: TRBV29-1; J: TRBJ1-2; CDR3: SVERSRKRNQGYT
length: 11; V: TRBV28; J: TRBJ2-7; CDR3: ASSRGGVHEQY
length: 12; V: TRBV7-9; J: TRBJ2-3; CDR3: ASSRTGAPDTQY
length: 17; V: TRBV7-2; J: TRBJ1-6; CDR3: ASSIQETGTISIGSPLH
length: 13; V: TRBV6-5; J: TRBJ2-7; CDR3: ASSYSTPGTYEQY
length: 15; V: TRBV19; J: TRBJ2-7; CDR3: ASSMGTASLPPYEQY
length: 11; V: TRBV18; J: TRBJ2-1; CDR3: ASSPPSSVEQF
length: 13; V: TRBV5-4; J: TRBJ1-2; CDR3: ASSFWSRNFYGYT
length: 13; V: TRBV7-9; J: TRBJ2-1; CDR3: ASSGRGQPYDEQF
length: 12; V: TRBV5-4; J: TRBJ2-7; CDR3: ASSLGLRSYEQY